The rows below give T cell receptor beta chains drawn from one sample of a study of beta chain features in type 1 diabetes. TCRdb's copy holds only in-frame clones and misses some; the assay was immunoSEQ multiplex PCR. The table records 35,000 to 50,000 clones, about half of them present only once. The source material was stem cell memory CD4+ T cells from blood. Every receptor here comes from a woman in her 30s in good health. Each CDR3 is given with its conserved first and last residue. The D gene is left open where the match is weak. Size is stated for part of the rows, as once, few or many counts, or as a class when the clone is expanded.

v_call,d_call,clone_size,j_call,cdr3_nt,cdr3_aa
TRBV28,TRBD2,few,TRBJ2-5,TGTGCCAGCATCATAGCGGGAGGTGGAGAGACCCAGTACTTC,CASIIAGGGETQYF
TRBV28,TRBD1,.,TRBJ2-2,TGTGCCAGCACCTTTGGGGACAGGCTGTCCGGGGAGCTGTTTTTT,CASTFGDRLSGELFF
TRBV11-2,.,once,TRBJ2-5,TGTGCCAGCAGACCTCTCAGCGGTCAAGAGACCCAGTACTTC,CASRPLSGQETQYF
TRBV29-1,.,few,TRBJ2-7,TGCAGCGTTGATCTCGTAATTGGGCAGAACTCCTACGAGCAGTACTTC,CSVDLVIGQNSYEQYF
TRBV30,TRBD1,.,TRBJ1-1,TGTGCCTGGGTGGGACAGCTGAACACTGAAGCTTTCTTT,CAWVGQLNTEAFF
TRBV7-6,.,.,TRBJ2-6,TGTGCCAGCAGCTACTCCCGCTCTGGGGCCAACGTCCTGACTTTC,CASSYSRSGANVLTF
TRBV28,.,.,TRBJ2-4,TGTGCCAGCAGTTTGGTGGCGGGAACCAAAAACATTCAGTACTTC,CASSLVAGTKNIQYF
TRBV23-1,.,.,TRBJ2-7,TGCGCCAGCAGTCAATCGGGGCAGGCGTTCTCCTACGAGCAGTACTTC,CASSQSGQAFSYEQYF
TRBV4-3,.,.,TRBJ2-7,TGCGCCAGCAGCCAGAATCTAGCCTCCTACGAGCAGTACTTC,CASSQNLASYEQYF
TRBV4-3,.,.,TRBJ2-2,TGCGCCAGCACCCGGAGTCAGAACACCGGGGAGCTGTTTTTT,CASTRSQNTGELFF
TRBV7-2,.,.,TRBJ2-1,TGTGCCAGCAGCAACCGGGAGATTAGAAGCTGGAATGAGCAGTTCTTC,CASSNREIRSWNEQFF
TRBV4-1,.,.,TRBJ1-2,TGCGCCAGCAGCGGGGGCAGGGGAAAAGTAGTAAACTATGGCTACACCTTC,CASSGGRGKVVNYGYTF
TRBV9,.,.,TRBJ2-5,TGTGCCAGCAGCGTAGTGGGCAGGGGACAAGAGACCCAGTACTTC,CASSVVGRGQETQYF
TRBV21-1,.,.,TRBJ1-6,TGTGCCAGCAGCTTCCGGACAGGTAATAATTCACCCCTCCACTTT,CASSFRTGNNSPLHF
TRBV5-1,TRBD2,.,TRBJ2-7,TGCGCCAGCAGTACCAGCGGGAGCTCCTACGAGCAGTACTTC,CASSTSGSSYEQYF
TRBV11-3,TRBD2,.,TRBJ2-5,TGTGCCACGTCGACTAGCGGGAGTGAGACCCAGTACTTC,CATSTSGSETQYF
TRBV2,TRBD2,few,TRBJ2-3,TGTGCCAGCAGTCGACTAGCGGGGCCAGATACGCAGTATTTT,CASSRLAGPDTQYF
TRBV5-5,TRBD2,few,TRBJ2-1,TGTGCCAGCAGCTTGCGAGGGACTAGCGGGAGTCCCACCTACAATGAGCAGTTCTTC,CASSLRGTSGSPTYNEQFF
TRBV6-1,.,few,TRBJ2-1,TGTGCCAGCAGTGAAGCGCGGAGCTGGGACAATGAGCAGTTCTTC,CASSEARSWDNEQFF
TRBV5-4,.,.,TRBJ2-5,TGTGCCAGCAGCTTGTGGCCGGGGGATAATCAAGAGACCCAGTACTTC,CASSLWPGDNQETQYF
TRBV6-1,TRBD1,few,TRBJ2-5,TGTGCCAGCATTCGGACTCCACCCGGGACAGGGCAGTACTTC,CASIRTPPGTGQYF
TRBV7-2,.,.,TRBJ2-5,TGTGCCAGCAGCTCGAGTAGAGAGACCCAGTACTTC,CASSSSRETQYF
TRBV28,TRBD1,.,TRBJ1-1,TGTGCCACCAACCTACGAGGACAGGTCTTT,CATNLRGQVF
TRBV11-2,.,.,TRBJ2-3,TGTGCCAGCAGCTTAACTGCCGATACGCAGTATTTT,CASSLTADTQYF
TRBV5-6,TRBD2,few,TRBJ2-2,TGTGCCAGCAGCTTTAGGACTAGCGGGACCGGGGAGCTGTTTTTT,CASSFRTSGTGELFF
TRBV7-2,.,.,TRBJ2-7,TGTGCCAGCAGCAGGGAGGGGGGCCTCGGGGAGCAGTACTTC,CASSREGGLGEQYF
TRBV7-9,TRBD2,.,TRBJ2-3,TGTGCCAGCAGCTTAAGGGCTAGCGGGAGGGCCGGGACAGATACGCAGTATTTT,CASSLRASGRAGTDTQYF